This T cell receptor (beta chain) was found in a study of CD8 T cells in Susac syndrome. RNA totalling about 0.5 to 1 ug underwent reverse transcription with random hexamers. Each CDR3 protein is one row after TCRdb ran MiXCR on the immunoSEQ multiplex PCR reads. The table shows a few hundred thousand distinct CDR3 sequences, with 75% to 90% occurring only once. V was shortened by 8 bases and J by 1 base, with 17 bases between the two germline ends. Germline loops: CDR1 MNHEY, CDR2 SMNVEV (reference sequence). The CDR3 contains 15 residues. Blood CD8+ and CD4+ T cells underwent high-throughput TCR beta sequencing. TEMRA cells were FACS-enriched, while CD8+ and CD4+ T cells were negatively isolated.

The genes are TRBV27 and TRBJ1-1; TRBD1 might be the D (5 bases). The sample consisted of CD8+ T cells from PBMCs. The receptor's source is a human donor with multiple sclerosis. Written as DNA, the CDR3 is TGTGCCAGCGGAGCTGGGGGAATGGGGAACACTGAAGCTTTCTTT. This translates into CASGAGGMGNTEAFF.